This record looks at one TCR beta chain sequence and its context. Between the trimmed V and J ends, which lost 1 base and 2 bases, there was a span of 9 bases. The CDR3 is 15 amino acids. Germline V CDR1 and CDR2: SGHVS, FQNEAQ. The method was immunoSEQ multiplex PCR; TCRdb's version includes in-frame clones alone and lacks a portion of them. The sample lists thousands of clones, over 25% occurring once. The entry originates in a study of graft-versus-host responses after intestinal transplantation. Study details: Recipients across the board were started on anti-thymocyte globulin induction, then kept on tacrolimus and steroids for around three years.

The sequencing used alloreactive CD4+ T cells from a mixed lymphocyte reaction culture, collected before intestinal transplant. Indicated subset: CFSE-low proliferating T cells sorted from roughly 6-day pre-transplant mixed lymphocyte reaction (GvH or HvG direction). The chain links TRBV7-8 to TRBJ1-5; TRBD1 might be the D (6 bases). The receptor's source is a human patient who received an intestinal transplant. The chain's CDR3 is CASSLGRTGNQPQHF. The CDR3 DNA follows: TGTGCCAGCAGCTTAGGTCGGACAGGCAATCAGCCCCAGCATTTT.